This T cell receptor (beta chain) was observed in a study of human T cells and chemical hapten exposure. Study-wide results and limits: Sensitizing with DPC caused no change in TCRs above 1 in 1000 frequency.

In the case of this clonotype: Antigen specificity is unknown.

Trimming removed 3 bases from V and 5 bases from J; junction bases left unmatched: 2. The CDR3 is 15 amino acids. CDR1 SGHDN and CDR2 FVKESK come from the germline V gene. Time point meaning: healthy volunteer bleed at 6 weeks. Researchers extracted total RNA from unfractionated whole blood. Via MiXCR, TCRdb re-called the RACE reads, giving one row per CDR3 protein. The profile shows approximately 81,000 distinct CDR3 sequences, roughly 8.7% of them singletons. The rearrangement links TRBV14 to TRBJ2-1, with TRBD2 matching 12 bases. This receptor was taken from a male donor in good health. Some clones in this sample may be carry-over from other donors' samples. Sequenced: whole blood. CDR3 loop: CASSHGLAGNNEQFF. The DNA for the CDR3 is TGTGCCAGCAGCCACGGACTAGCGGGGAACAATGAGCAGTTCTTC.